These T cell receptor beta chains were read from a single sample in a study of siplizumab effects on memory and regulatory T cells. TCRdb's copy holds only in-frame clones and misses some; the assay was immunoSEQ multiplex PCR. The table includes around 86,000 clones, over 85% detected once. The sequenced sample consisted of non-Treg CD4+ T cells sorted from blood. The receptors originated from a human donor in good health. CDR3s include the opening cysteine and the closing phenylalanine or tryptophan. D genes are given only for firm matches. Clone size is given for some rows only: seen once, a few or many times, or a class if the clone is expanded.

>.|.|TRBV6-6|TRBJ1-3
CASSPQISSGNTIYF
TGTGCCAGCAGTCCACAAATCAGCTCTGGAAACACCATATATTTT
>.|few|TRBV11-2|TRBJ1-1
CASSQQGNTEAFF
TGTGCCAGCAGCCAACAGGGTAACACTGAAGCTTTCTTT
>.|.|TRBV30|TRBJ2-7
CAWSVGAGANYEQYF
TGTGCCTGGAGTGTTGGGGCGGGGGCAAACTACGAGCAGTACTTC
>.|.|TRBV1|TRBJ1-5
CTSSQAPGDRVCNQPQHF
TGCACCAGCAGCCAAGCCCCGGGGGACAGGGTTTGCAATCAGCCCCAGCATTTT
>.|.|TRBV2|TRBJ2-4
CASSDLELTIQYF
TGTGCCAGCAGTGATTTGGAACTCACCATTCAGTACTTC
>.|.|TRBV21-1|TRBJ1-1
CASTPEAFF
TGTGCCAGCACCCCTGAAGCTTTCTTT
>.|.|TRBV27|TRBJ1-1
CASSPRMNTEAFF
TGTGCCAGCAGTCCCCGAATGAACACTGAAGCTTTCTTT
>.|.|TRBV30|TRBJ2-7
CAWSRGGYEQYF
TGTGCCTGGAGTAGGGGGGGGTACGAGCAGTACTTC
>.|.|TRBV9|TRBJ2-3
CASTQEDRNTDTQYF
TGTGCCAGCACCCAGGAGGACAGAAACACAGATACGCAGTATTTT
>TRBD1|once|TRBV30|TRBJ1-1
CAWDRTGNTEAFF
TGTGCCTGGGATCGGACAGGGAACACTGAAGCTTTCTTT
>.|once|TRBV11-2|TRBJ1-2
CASSPLRGRSLDGYTF
TGTGCCAGCAGCCCTTTGCGGGGCCGAAGTCTAGATGGCTACACCTTC
>TRBD1|.|TRBV15|TRBJ2-1
CATRIPGQGVGEQFF
TGTGCCACCAGGATCCCGGGACAGGGGGTAGGTGAGCAGTTCTTC
>TRBD1|few|TRBV29-1|TRBJ1-1
CSVHSGGGYTEAFF
TGCAGCGTTCACTCAGGGGGCGGGTACACTGAAGCTTTCTTT
>TRBD2|.|TRBV7-6|TRBJ2-1
CASSLEILAGGEQFF
TGTGCCAGCAGCTTAGAAATCCTAGCGGGAGGTGAGCAGTTCTTC
>.|.|TRBV19|TRBJ1-5
CASSIRSRAQPQHF
TGTGCCAGTAGTATCCGGAGCCGGGCTCAGCCCCAGCATTTT
>TRBD2|.|TRBV7-9|TRBJ2-1
CASRLDPSGGFEQFF
TGTGCCAGCAGATTAGATCCTAGCGGGGGGTTTGAGCAGTTCTTC
>.|.|TRBV19|TRBJ2-1
CASSGQFSYNEQFF
TGTGCCAGTAGTGGACAGTTCTCCTACAATGAGCAGTTCTTC
>TRBD2|once|TRBV7-9|TRBJ2-2
CASSAPTSPGELFF
TGTGCCAGCAGCGCTCCGACTAGCCCCGGGGAGCTGTTTTTT
>.|.|TRBV6-5|TRBJ2-7
CASSRDRYEQYF
TGTGCCAGCAGCCGGGACCGGTACGAGCAGTACTTC
>TRBD1|.|TRBV2|TRBJ1-2
CAPGQGKDGYTF
TGTGCCCCTGGACAGGGGAAGGACGGCTACACCTTC
>.|.|TRBV9|TRBJ1-2
CASSIPRVRGYTF
TGTGCCAGCAGCATCCCCCGGGTTCGAGGCTACACCTTC
>.|.|TRBV5-1|TRBJ2-2
CASSLAGKNTGELFF
TGCGCCAGCAGCTTGGCAGGGAAGAACACCGGGGAGCTGTTTTTT
>.|once|TRBV6-6|TRBJ2-7
CASSPRFAYEQYF
TGTGCCAGCAGCCCCAGGTTTGCCTACGAGCAGTACTTC
>.|few|TRBV10-3|TRBJ1-1
CAITGTEAFF
TGTGCCATCACGGGAACTGAAGCTTTCTTT
>.|.|TRBV6-1|TRBJ1-5
CASSEGTANQPQHF
TGTGCCAGCAGTGAAGGGACGGCAAATCAGCCCCAGCATTTT
>TRBD2|.|TRBV6-5|TRBJ2-5
CASSRTSGAWDQYF
TGTGCCAGCAGTCGGACTAGCGGGGCCTGGGACCAGTACTTC
>TRBD2|.|TRBV2|TRBJ2-5
CASRVAGSSGETQYF
TGTGCCAGCAGAGTAGCGGGGTCCTCCGGAGAGACCCAGTACTTC
>.|.|TRBV6-4|TRBJ2-2
CASSVDSGVDTGELFF
TGTGCCAGCAGTGTGGATTCGGGGGTGGACACCGGGGAGCTGTTTTTT
>TRBD2|.|TRBV11-2|TRBJ2-3
CASSPRAGTSDSTDTQYF
TGTGCCAGCAGCCCAAGAGCCGGGACTAGCGACAGCACAGATACGCAGTATTTT
>TRBD1|few|TRBV6-5|TRBJ1-5
CASRRTGRDQPQHF
TGTGCCAGCCGCAGGACAGGACGGGATCAGCCCCAGCATTTT
>.|.|TRBV9|TRBJ1-2
CASSRGTPSGGYTF
TGTGCCAGCAGTCGGGGGACACCTTCGGGCGGCTACACCTTC
>.|.|TRBV10-2|TRBJ2-7
CASRPLQGEQYF
TGCGCCAGCAGGCCCCTCCAAGGTGAGCAGTACTTC
>.|.|TRBV7-9|TRBJ1-4
CASSDDGATNEKLFF
TGTGCCAGCAGCGATGACGGTGCAACTAATGAAAAACTGTTTTTT
>TRBD2|.|TRBV5-4|TRBJ2-2
CASSLSAGGTGELFF
TGTGCCAGCAGCTTGTCTGCGGGAGGCACCGGGGAGCTGTTTTTT
>.|.|TRBV6-1|TRBJ1-3
CASRREASGNTIYF
TGTGCCAGCAGGAGGGAGGCCTCTGGAAACACCATATATTTT
>.|few|TRBV11-3|TRBJ2-3
CASSLEASTDTQYF
TGTGCCAGCAGCTTAGAGGCTAGCACAGATACGCAGTATTTT
>.|.|TRBV6-5|TRBJ2-5
CASSYSLGPSGETQYF
TGTGCCAGCAGTTACTCACTCGGGCCCTCCGGAGAGACCCAGTACTTC
>TRBD1|.|TRBV6-1|TRBJ2-7
CASPSSTGATYEQYF
TGTGCCAGTCCTTCCTCGACAGGGGCTACCTACGAGCAGTACTTC
>TRBD1|.|TRBV18|TRBJ2-2
CASSRGQPNTGELFF
TGTGCCAGCTCACGGGGACAGCCGAACACCGGGGAGCTGTTTTTT
>.|.|TRBV29-1|TRBJ2-3
CSVGTDTQYF
TGCAGCGTAGGCACAGATACGCAGTATTTT
>.|.|TRBV5-4|TRBJ2-5
CASTPGRVQETQYF
TGTGCCAGCACCCCGGGACGGGTTCAAGAGACCCAGTACTTC
>.|.|TRBV7-9|TRBJ2-5
CASGQETQYF
TGTGCCAGCGGACAAGAGACCCAGTACTTC
>.|.|TRBV18|TRBJ1-3
CASSPIPGMISGNTIYF
TGTGCCAGCTCACCAATTCCGGGGATGATCTCTGGAAACACCATATATTTT
>.|.|TRBV18|TRBJ1-1
CASSPRMNTEAFF
TGTGCCAGCTCACCACGGATGAACACTGAAGCTTTCTTT
>.|.|TRBV14|TRBJ1-2
CASSHSGRERYGYTF
TGTGCCAGCAGCCATTCCGGGAGGGAGCGCTATGGCTACACCTTC
>TRBD1|.|TRBV29-1|TRBJ1-1
CSVEVQGAVNTEAFF
TGCAGCGTTGAGGTACAGGGGGCAGTAAACACTGAAGCTTTCTTT
>TRBD1|.|TRBV6-5|TRBJ2-7
CASSTRQGYEQYF
TGTGCCAGCAGTACTCGACAGGGGTACGAGCAGTACTTC
>TRBD1|.|TRBV5-1|TRBJ2-7
CASRSGQGPSYEQYF
TGCGCCAGCAGATCCGGACAGGGACCCTCCTACGAGCAGTACTTC
>TRBD2|.|TRBV4-1|TRBJ2-1
CASSHRLAGGPTHNEQFF
TGCGCCAGCAGCCACCGACTAGCGGGAGGGCCGACCCACAATGAGCAGTTCTTC
>.|.|TRBV7-9|TRBJ2-3
CASSPRTVFGTDTQYF
TGTGCCAGCAGCCCGAGGACTGTCTTTGGCACAGATACGCAGTATTTT
>TRBD1|.|TRBV6-6|TRBJ1-1
CASSYTGENTEAFF
TGTGCCAGCAGTTACACAGGGGAAAACACTGAAGCTTTCTTT
>.|once|TRBV7-9|TRBJ2-5
CASSPGGEETQYF
TGTGCCAGCAGCCCCGGGGGCGAGGAGACCCAGTACTTC
>TRBD1|once|TRBV11-2|TRBJ1-4
CASSYIATGRTNEKLFF
TGTGCCAGCAGCTACATCGCGACAGGGCGTACTAATGAAAAACTGTTTTTT
>.|.|TRBV5-6|TRBJ2-5
CASSQDRGGETQYF
TGTGCCAGCAGCCAGGACAGAGGGGGAGAGACCCAGTACTTC